This T cell receptor beta chain appears in the sequencing data of a study of T-cell reconstitution after alpha-beta-depleted transplantation in children. The TCRbeta library was prepared with unique molecular identifiers. Via MiXCR, TCRdb re-called the PCR reads, giving one row per CDR3 protein. The data contain over 400,000 distinct CDR3 sequences, about 12% of them seen just once; the ten biggest clones take up more than 5.5%. V lost 1 base and J lost 6, with 9 bases in between. The CDR3 extends over 14 amino acids. CDR1 and CDR2 (germline): KGHDR, SFDVKD. The sequences come from PBMCs from the stem cell graft donor, collected from the stem cell graft. This chain links TRBV24-1 with TRBJ2-1; D gene unclear. This clonotype originated in a human donor who donated a stem cell graft to a child with combined immunodeficiency. CDR3 nucleotides: TGTGCCACCAGTGATTTTTCTGAAGGCAATGAGCAGTTCTTC. Encoded protein: CATSDFSEGNEQFF.